This passage covers 17 T cell receptor beta chains from one sample sequenced in a study of PD-1 blockade in classical Hodgkin lymphoma. Clones were read by immunoSEQ multiplex PCR, and TCRdb kept only the in-frame ones, dropping some. The table shows about 150,000 clones, with around 73% occurring only once. All the patients suffered relapse after autologous stem cell transplantation, and brentuximab vedotin exposure differed. Sequenced here: peripheral blood mononuclear cells (PBMCs), sampled before the second cycle of nivolumab. Receptor source: a human donor with classical Hodgkin lymphoma.

This clone is deemed medium-sized. V gene TRBV4-1 combines with J gene TRBJ1-2, with unresolved D. Per the germline V gene, CDR1 is MGHRA and CDR2 is YSYEKL. The CDR3 is 15 amino acids. Trimming cost V 0 bases and J 4 bases, with 12 bases left between them. CDR3 DNA sequence: TGCGCCAGCAGCCAAGATCGTGGGGTTGGCTATGGCTACACCTTC. Residues: CASSQDRGVGYGYTF.

A word on this clone: A single base is all that separates this from a far larger clone, so a read error is likely. The chain couples TRBV5-4 to TRBJ1-1, with D unclear. V lost 5 bases to trimming and J lost 0 bases, with 5 bases between them. Looked up from germline, CDR1 is SGHNT and CDR2 is YYREEE (reference sequence). The CDR3 runs 12 residues. CDR3 in DNA: TGTGCCAGCAGTTACATGAACACTGAAGCTTTCTTT. This translates into CASSYMNTEAFF.

The chain uses TRBV4-1 and TRBJ2-2; D ambiguous. Germline CDR1 is MGHRA and CDR2 is YSYEKL. V shed 3 bases and J shed 1 base, with 9 bases lying between them. The CDR3 sequence is 15 residues long. The CDR3 region is CASSHIQLNTGELFF. The CDR3 nucleotides read TGCGCCAGCAGCCACATACAACTGAACACCGGGGAGCTGTTTTTT.

This clone was seen ten or more times. Other nucleotide sequences from this sample produce the same CDR3. The chain uses TRBV28 and TRBJ1-1; D uncertain. The CDR3 sequence is 11 residues long. V was trimmed by 5 bases and J by 1 base, leaving 2 bases between them. CDR1 and CDR2 (germline): MDHEN, SYDVKM. The CDR3 is CASSRNTEAFF. In DNA, the CDR3 is TGTGCCAGCAGTAGGAACACTGAAGCTTTCTTT.

The rearrangement uses TRBV2 and TRBJ2-2, with D unclear. The CDR3 is 13 amino acids. The V end lost 10 bases, the J end lost 2 bases, and 11 bases lay between the germline ends. Germline CDR1 and CDR2: SNHLY and FYNNEI. CDR3 amino acids: CATSVSNTGELFF. CDR3 sequence (DNA): TGTGCCACGTCAGTGAGTAACACCGGGGAGCTGTTTTTT. Filled out from reference TRBV2 and TRBJ2-2, the complete variable domain reads EPEVTQTPSHQVTQMGQEVILRCVPISNHLYFYWYRQILGQKVEFLVSFYNNEISEKSEIFDDQFSVERPDGSNFTLKIRSTKLEDSAMYFCATSVSNTGELFFGEGSRLTVL.

As DNA, the CDR3 is TGTGCCAGCAGTTCCGTTGCCCAGACCGAGCAGTACTTC. It encodes CASSSVAQTEQYF. The chain joins TRBV6-5 to TRBJ2-7; D not resolved. There are 13 residues in the CDR3. V was pared by 4 bases and J by 6 bases, with 13 bases between. The germline gives CDR1 MNHEY, CDR2 SVGAGI.

The chain links TRBV7-9 to TRBJ1-4; the match to TRBD1 covers 7 bases. This CDR3 has 15 residues. The V gene end was trimmed by 5 bases and the J gene end by 5 bases; junction bases not matched to a gene: 8. CDR1 and CDR2 from the germline V gene are SEHNR and FQNEAQ (reference sequence). Here the CDR3 reads CASSLGQVDNEKLFF. The CDR3 nucleotides read TGTGCCAGCAGCCTAGGACAGGTCGACAATGAAAAACTGTTTTTT. Together with reference TRBV7-9 and TRBJ1-4, the CDR3 gives the full variable domain: DTGVSQNPRHKITKRGQNVTFRCDPISEHNRLYWYRQTLGQGPEFLTYFQNEAQLEKSRLLSDRFSAERPKGSFSTLEIQRTEQGDSAMYLCASSLGQVDNEKLFFGSGTQLSVL.

This chain joins TRBV19 and TRBJ2-5; D may correspond to TRBD1 or TRBD2 (5 bases each). The CDR3 is made up of 13 amino acids. The ends were cut back, 6 bases at V and 5 bases at J, with 13 bases in the middle. From germline, CDR1 is LNHDA and CDR2 SQIVND (reference sequence). CDR3 amino acids: CASRRGGEETQYF. In DNA form, the CDR3 reads TGTGCCAGTAGAAGGGGTGGGGAGGAGACCCAGTACTTC.

The chain has TRBV4-3 and TRBJ2-2; 8 bases match TRBD1. Per germline, CDR1 LGHNA and CDR2 YSLEER. The CDR3 contains 16 residues. V shed 3 bases, J shed 3 bases, and the junction held 6 bases outside the gene matches. CDR3 region: CASSQDGQGYTGELFF. The CDR3 bases are TGCGCCAGCAGCCAGGATGGACAGGGCTACACCGGGGAGCTGTTTTTT.

The chain couples TRBV6-5 to TRBJ1-2; no definite D call. Germline CDR1 and CDR2: MNHEY and SVGAGI. Trimming stripped 6 bases from V and 5 bases from J, with 16 bases between. CDR3 length: 14 residues. CDR3: CASSPARWSYGYTF. The CDR3 DNA sequence: TGTGCCAGCAGCCCCGCCCGGTGGAGTTATGGCTACACCTTC.

This clone was seen a few times. This chain connects TRBV4-2 to TRBJ1-3, with D perhaps TRBD1 (6 bases). The CDR3 has 16 amino acids. Trimming pared 1 base from V and 4 bases from J, leaving 14 bases between. CDR1 LGHNA and CDR2 YNFKEQ come from the germline V gene. CDR3 loop: CASSQGMGAEGNTIYF. In DNA, the CDR3 is TGTGCCAGCAGCCAAGGAATGGGGGCGGAAGGAAACACCATATATTTT.

This clone appeared a few times. The chain carries TRBV15 and TRBJ1-1, with D unresolved. Trimming shortened V by 0 bases and J by 1 base, and 3 bases separated the two germline ends. Germline V gene sequence: CDR1 LNHNV, CDR2 YYDKDF (reference sequence). CDR3 size: 13 residues. The CDR3 DNA is TGTGCCACCAGCAGAGATCGGAACACTGAAGCTTTCTTT. Amino acids: CATSRDRNTEAFF.

This sequence joins TRBV6-6 and TRBJ1-4; D perhaps matches TRBD1 (6 bases). V dropped 5 bases and J dropped 4 bases, with 14 bases sitting between them. The CDR3 sequence is 15 residues long. Germline CDR1 reads MNHNY; CDR2 reads SVGAGI (reference sequence). The CDR3, as DNA: TGTGCCAGCAGTCCGCTGACAGGAGATAATGAAAAACTGTTTTTT. The encoded protein is CASSPLTGDNEKLFF.

V usage is TRBV7-2 and J usage is TRBJ1-2; the match to TRBD1 covers 7 bases. V was clipped by 3 bases and J by 4 bases; unmatched bases: 8. In germline, CDR1 is SGHTA, CDR2 FQGNSA. This CDR3 region has 15 residues. The CDR3 loop reads CASSLRQGDIYGYTF. The CDR3 coding sequence is TGTGCCAGCAGCTTGAGACAGGGCGATATCTATGGCTACACCTTC.

J is TRBJ1-5 and V is TRBV18; 10 bases are shared with TRBD1. J was trimmed by 7 bases and V by 3 bases; bases with no gene match: 6. In germline, CDR1 is KGHSH, CDR2 LQKENI. The CDR3 is 15 amino acids. CDR3 bases: TGTGCCAGCTCACCGGGACAGGGGACGGGGCAGCCCCAGCATTTT. It is translated as CASSPGQGTGQPQHF.

The chain has TRBV7-6 and TRBJ2-5, with no clear D. Trimming took off 3 bases at V and 5 bases at J, with 16 bases between the two ends. The CDR3 totals 15 residues. The germline V gene has CDR1 SGHVS and CDR2 FNYEAQ. The CDR3 reads CASSLEPGLGETQYF. The CDR3 DNA sequence: TGTGCCAGCAGCTTGGAGCCGGGCCTTGGGGAGACCCAGTACTTC.

V usage is TRBV4-2 and J usage is TRBJ2-7, with D tentatively TRBD1 or TRBD2 (5 bases each). The V and J ends lost 0 bases and 0 bases respectively, with 9 bases between them. The CDR3 loop spans 15 amino acids. Germline values: CDR1 LGHNA, CDR2 YNFKEQ. CDR3 nucleotides: TGTGCCAGCAGCCAAGACGGGACGGACTCCTACGAGCAGTACTTC. It yields the protein CASSQDGTDSYEQYF.